This T cell receptor (beta chain) was recorded in a study of shared clonotypes between healthy human individuals. Study details: Aged 18 to 49, the donors were a couple of women and three men.

About 83 million PBMCs served as the genomic DNA source for unsorted samples. Deep-level settings were used for running the assay. Sequencing of unsorted PBMC DNA was carried out using ten immunoSEQ deep assay plates. Sequencing was performed with immunoSEQ multiplex PCR; in TCRdb, only in-frame clones are kept and a portion is missing. The repertoire consists of 490,000 or so clones, with 70% to 80% occurring once and the leading ten covering about 12%. V shed 0 bases, J shed 2 bases, and the junction held 3 bases outside the gene matches. This CDR3 contains 16 residues. Germline V gives CDR1 SGHTA, CDR2 FQGNSA.

The genes are TRBV7-2 and TRBJ2-5, with 10 nucleotides matching TRBD1. Sequencing used PBMCs. This TCR was recovered from a woman in her 40s in good health. Some clones in this sample may be carry-over from other donors' samples. The CDR3 loop is CASSLAGTGEQETQYF. The DNA of the CDR3 is TGTGCCAGCAGCTTAGCAGGGACAGGGGAGCAAGAGACCCAGTACTTC. Drawing the rest from reference TRBV7-2 and TRBJ2-5, the complete variable domain is GAGVSQSPSNKVTEKGKDVELRCDPISGHTALYWYRQSLGQGLEFLIYFQGNSAPDKSGLPSDRFSAERTGGSVSTLTIQRTQQEDSAVYLCASSLAGTGEQETQYFGPGTRLLVL.